The 10 T cell receptor beta chains given below trace back to one sample, sequenced in a study of cytomegalovirus exposure and HLA in healthy donors. In the PCR, 60 Vbeta and 13 Jbeta primers were used. Measured with immunoSEQ multiplex PCR; TCRdb has only the in-frame clones, and not every one. The repertoire holds over 35,000 clones, with 64% as singletons. The specimen was PBMCs. The source of these receptors is a human donor in good health.

The V call is TRBV5-1, the J call TRBJ2-6; 9 bases fit TRBD1. The CDR3 length is 18 residues. V lost 0 bases to trimming and J lost 1 base; unmatched junction nucleotides: 5. The germline V gene has CDR1 SGHRS and CDR2 YFSETQ. The CDR3 DNA reads TGCGCCAGCAGCTTGGTCCCCGGGACAGGGTCTGGGGCCAACGTCCTGACTTTC. This sequence encodes CASSLVPGTGSGANVLTF.

This clone came up once. V usage is TRBV6-1 and J usage is TRBJ1-5, with TRBD1 identical over 10 bases. J gave up 7 bases and V 6 bases, and 3 bases lay outside the gene matches. This CDR3 contains 13 residues. Per the germline V gene, CDR1 is MNHNS and CDR2 is SASEGT. The CDR3 bases are TGTGCCAGCAGAGGGACAGGGGTGCAGCCCCAGCATTTT. As protein: CASRGTGVQPQHF.

The V gene is TRBV2, the J gene TRBJ2-1; D may be TRBD1 (5 bases). The CDR3 runs to 14 residues. The germline V and J ends were trimmed by 2 bases and 3 bases, with 8 bases remaining between them. CDR1 and CDR2 (germline): SNHLY, FYNNEI. CDR3 sequence reads: CASSERTGYNEQFF. The CDR3 DNA reads as TGTGCCAGCAGTGAACGCACAGGCTACAATGAGCAGTTCTTC. Filled out from reference TRBV2 and TRBJ2-1, the complete variable domain reads EPEVTQTPSHQVTQMGQEVILRCVPISNHLYFYWYRQILGQKVEFLVSFYNNEISEKSEIFDDQFSVERPDGSNFTLKIRSTKLEDSAMYFCASSERTGYNEQFFGPGTRLTVL.

The rearrangement uses TRBV7-9 and TRBJ1-2, with 7 bases fitting TRBD1. V dropped 1 base and J dropped 8; count of bases not matched to a gene: 7. Germline V gene lookup returns CDR1 SEHNR and CDR2 FQNEAQ (reference sequence). CDR3 length equals 14 residues. The CDR3 DNA reads TGTGCCAGCAGCTTAGAAGTGACAGGGTACGGCTACACCTTC. Translation: CASSLEVTGYGYTF.

This clone showed up just a few times. The chain combines TRBV2 with TRBJ1-2; D ambiguous. The CDR3 covers 16 residues. Germline assignment: CDR1 SNHLY and CDR2 FYNNEI. V shed 3 bases and J shed 3 bases, with 17 bases lying between them. CDR3 coding DNA: TGTGCCAGCAGTGAGTTTTTAGTACCGATTGACTATGGCTACACCTTC. Translated: CASSEFLVPIDYGYTF.

The J gene is TRBJ2-7, the V gene TRBV30; tentatively, D is TRBD1 (6 bases). The CDR3 is made up of 11 amino acids. Trimming removed 4 bases from V and 7 bases from J, with 11 bases in between. From germline, CDR1 is GTSNPN and CDR2 SVGIG (reference sequence). The DNA of the CDR3 is TGTGCCTGGACCGCGAGGGGGGAGCAGTACTTC. Residues: CAWTARGEQYF.

Written as DNA, the CDR3 is TGTGCCAGCAGCGTTCAGGGTTACCAGCCCCAGCATTTT. Its protein product is CASSVQGYQPQHF. V usage is TRBV2 and J usage is TRBJ1-5, with D possibly being TRBD1 (5 bases). The CDR3 has 13 residues. Germline V gene sequence: CDR1 SNHLY, CDR2 FYNNEI. Trimming pared 6 bases from V and 7 bases from J, leaving 13 bases between.

The chain has TRBV11-2 and TRBJ2-3; possible D gene TRBD2, 6 bases. Germline CDR1 and CDR2: SGHAT and FQNNGV. The V and J ends lost 2 bases and 5 bases respectively, with 17 bases between them. The CDR3 has 16 residues. CDR3 sequence: CASSLLPGTWGDTQYF. The CDR3 DNA sequence: TGTGCCAGCAGCTTACTTCCGGGGACTTGGGGAGATACGCAGTATTTT.

This clone was detected a few times. The V call is TRBV5-1, the J call TRBJ2-7; unclear D gene. Germline CDR1 SGHRS, CDR2 YFSETQ. This CDR3 comprises 15 residues. V was trimmed by 1 base and J by 3 bases, leaving 14 bases between them. The DNA of the CDR3 is TGCGCCAGCAGCTTGTTCTCTGAGATTAGCTACGAGCAGTACTTC. Protein product: CASSLFSEISYEQYF.

The V call is TRBV7-3, the J call TRBJ2-6; perhaps TRBD1 as D (5 bases). V was trimmed by 6 bases and J by 2 bases, leaving 5 bases between them. Germline V gene lookup returns CDR1 SGHTA and CDR2 FQGTGA. The CDR3 length is 13 residues. The CDR3 protein is CASRGPGANVLTF. The CDR3 nucleotides are TGTGCCAGCAGGGGGCCTGGGGCCAACGTCCTGACTTTC.